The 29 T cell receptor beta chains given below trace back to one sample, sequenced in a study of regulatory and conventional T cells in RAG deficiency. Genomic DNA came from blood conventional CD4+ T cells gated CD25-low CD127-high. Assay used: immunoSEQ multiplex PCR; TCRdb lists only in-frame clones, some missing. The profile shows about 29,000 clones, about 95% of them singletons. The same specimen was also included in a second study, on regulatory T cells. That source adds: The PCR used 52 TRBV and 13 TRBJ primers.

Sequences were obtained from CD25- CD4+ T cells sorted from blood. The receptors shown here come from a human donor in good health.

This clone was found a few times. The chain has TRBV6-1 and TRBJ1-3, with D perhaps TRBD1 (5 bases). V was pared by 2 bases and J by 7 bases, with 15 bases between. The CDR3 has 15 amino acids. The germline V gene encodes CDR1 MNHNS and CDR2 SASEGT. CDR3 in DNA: TGTGCCAGCAGTGAACCGGGCAGGGTTGGGAACACCATATATTTT. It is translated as CASSEPGRVGNTIYF.

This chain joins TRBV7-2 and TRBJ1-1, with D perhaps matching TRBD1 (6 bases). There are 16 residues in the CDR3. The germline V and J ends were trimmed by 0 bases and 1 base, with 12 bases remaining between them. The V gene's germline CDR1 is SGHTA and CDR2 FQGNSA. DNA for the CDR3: TGTGCCAGCAGCTTAGCCCTAACAGGGACGAACACTGAAGCTTTCTTT. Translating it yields CASSLALTGTNTEAFF.

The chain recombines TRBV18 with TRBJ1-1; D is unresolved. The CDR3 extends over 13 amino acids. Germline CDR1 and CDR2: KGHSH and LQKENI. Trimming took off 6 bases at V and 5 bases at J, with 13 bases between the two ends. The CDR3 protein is CASSLSPETEAFF. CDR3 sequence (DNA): TGTGCCAGCTCCCTAAGTCCCGAGACTGAAGCTTTCTTT.

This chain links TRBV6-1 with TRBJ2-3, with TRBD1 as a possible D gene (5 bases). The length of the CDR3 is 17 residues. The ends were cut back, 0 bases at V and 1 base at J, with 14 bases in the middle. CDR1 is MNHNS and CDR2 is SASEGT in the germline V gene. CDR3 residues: CASSEALAQTGTDTQYF. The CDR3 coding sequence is TGTGCCAGCAGTGAAGCGCTTGCCCAGACAGGCACAGATACGCAGTATTTT.

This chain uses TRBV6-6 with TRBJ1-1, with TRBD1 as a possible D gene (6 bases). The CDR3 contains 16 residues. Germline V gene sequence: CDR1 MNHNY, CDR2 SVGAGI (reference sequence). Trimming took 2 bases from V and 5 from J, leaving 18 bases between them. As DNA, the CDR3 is TGTGCCAGCAGTTACGGTGGGACACGAGGAAAAACTGAAGCTTTCTTT. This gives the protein CASSYGGTRGKTEAFF.

The CDR3 sequence: CASSLDTGPYNEQFF. CDR3 bases: TGTGCCAGCAGTTTGGACACCGGACCGTACAATGAGCAGTTCTTC. The V and J genes are TRBV27 and TRBJ2-1; possible D gene TRBD1, 5 bases. V lost 3 bases and J 4 bases, leaving 13 bases between the germline ends. Germline CDR1 MNHEY, CDR2 SMNVEV (reference sequence). The CDR3 consists of 15 residues.

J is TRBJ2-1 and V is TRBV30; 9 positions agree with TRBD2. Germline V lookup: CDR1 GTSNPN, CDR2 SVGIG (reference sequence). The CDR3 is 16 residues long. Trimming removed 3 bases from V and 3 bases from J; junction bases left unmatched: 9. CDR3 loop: CAWRGRGLAHYNEQFF. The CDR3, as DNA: TGTGCCTGGAGGGGTCGAGGACTAGCGCACTACAATGAGCAGTTCTTC. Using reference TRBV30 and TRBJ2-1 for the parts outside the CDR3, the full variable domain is SQTIHQWPATLVQPVGSPLSLECTVEGTSNPNLYWYRQAAGRGLQLLFYSVGIGQISSEVPQNLSASRPQDRQFILSSKKLLLSDSGFYLCAWRGRGLAHYNEQFFGPGTRLTVL.

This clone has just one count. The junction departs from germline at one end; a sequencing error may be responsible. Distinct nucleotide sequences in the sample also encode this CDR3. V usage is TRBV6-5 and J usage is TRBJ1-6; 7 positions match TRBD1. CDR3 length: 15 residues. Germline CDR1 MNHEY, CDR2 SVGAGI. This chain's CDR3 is CASSYRRGYNSPLHF. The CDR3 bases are TGTGCCAGCAGTTATCGCAGGGGGTATAATTCCCCCCTCCACTTT.

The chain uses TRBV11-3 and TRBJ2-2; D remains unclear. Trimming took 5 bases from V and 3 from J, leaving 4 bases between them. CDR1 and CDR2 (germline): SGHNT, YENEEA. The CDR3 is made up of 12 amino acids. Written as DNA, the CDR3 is TGTGCCAGCAGCCCTCACACCGGGGAGCTGTTTTTT. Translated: CASSPHTGELFF.

The CDR3 sequence: CASSPHPRQGGTEAFF. The CDR3 DNA reads TGTGCCAGCAGCCCACACCCAAGACAGGGAGGAACTGAAGCTTTCTTT. J is TRBJ1-1 and V is TRBV5-5, with TRBD1 matching 7 bases. The CDR3 loop spans 16 amino acids. The germline CDR1 and CDR2 sequences are SGHKS and YYEKEE (reference sequence). Unmatched junction bases numbered 14, after V lost 4 bases and J lost 5 bases. The variable domain in full, with the rest retrieved from reference TRBV5-5 and TRBJ1-1, is DAGVTQSPTHLIKTRGQQVTLRCSPISGHKSVSWYQQVLGQGPQFIFQYYEKEERGRGNFPDRFSARQFPNYSSELNVNALLLGDSALYLCASSPHPRQGGTEAFFGQGTRLTVV.

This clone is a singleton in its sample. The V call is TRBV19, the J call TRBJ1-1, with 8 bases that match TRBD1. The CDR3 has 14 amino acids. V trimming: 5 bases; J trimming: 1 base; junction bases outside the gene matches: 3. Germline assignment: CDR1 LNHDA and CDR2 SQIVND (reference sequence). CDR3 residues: CASSADRGNTEAFF. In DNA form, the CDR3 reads TGTGCCAGTAGTGCCGACAGGGGGAACACTGAAGCTTTCTTT.

The CDR3, as DNA: TGTGCCAGCAGCTGGACAGGGGGTTGGGAAAAACTGTTTTTT. Its translation: CASSWTGGWEKLFF. This chain links TRBV2 with TRBJ1-4; TRBD1 aligns across 10 bases. CDR1 and CDR2 (germline): SNHLY, FYNNEI. CDR3 length: 14 amino acids. The V gene end was trimmed by 6 bases and the J gene end by 8 bases; junction bases not matched to a gene: 6.

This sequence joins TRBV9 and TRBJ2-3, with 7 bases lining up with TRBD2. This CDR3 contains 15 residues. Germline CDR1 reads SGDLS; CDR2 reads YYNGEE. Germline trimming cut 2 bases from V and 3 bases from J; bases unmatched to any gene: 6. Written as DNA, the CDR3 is TGTGCCAGCAGCGTGCGGAGCGGGGAAACAGATACGCAGTATTTT. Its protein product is CASSVRSGETDTQYF.

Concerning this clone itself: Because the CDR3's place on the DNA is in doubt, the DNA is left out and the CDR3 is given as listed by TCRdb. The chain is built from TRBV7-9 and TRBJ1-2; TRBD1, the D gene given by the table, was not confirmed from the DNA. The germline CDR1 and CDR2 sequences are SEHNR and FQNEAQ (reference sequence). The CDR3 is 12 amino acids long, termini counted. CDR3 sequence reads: CASAPVGTGISF.

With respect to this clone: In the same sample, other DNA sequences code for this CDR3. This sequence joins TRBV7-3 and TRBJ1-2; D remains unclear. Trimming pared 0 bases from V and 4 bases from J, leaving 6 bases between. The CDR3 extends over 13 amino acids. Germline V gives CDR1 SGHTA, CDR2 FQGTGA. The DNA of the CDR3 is TGTGCCAGCAGCTTAACGGCAGGCTATGGCTACACCTTC. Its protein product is CASSLTAGYGYTF.

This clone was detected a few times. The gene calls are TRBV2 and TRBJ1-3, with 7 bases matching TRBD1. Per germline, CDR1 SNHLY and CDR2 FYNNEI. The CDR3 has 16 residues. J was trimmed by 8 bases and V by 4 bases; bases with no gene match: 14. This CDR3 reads CASSGPRTGPMYTIYF. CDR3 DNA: TGTGCCAGCAGTGGGCCTAGGACAGGTCCGATGTACACCATATATTTT. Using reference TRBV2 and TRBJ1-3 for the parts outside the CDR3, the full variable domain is EPEVTQTPSHQVTQMGQEVILRCVPISNHLYFYWYRQILGQKVEFLVSFYNNEISEKSEIFDDQFSVERPDGSNFTLKIRSTKLEDSAMYFCASSGPRTGPMYTIYFGEGSWLTVV.

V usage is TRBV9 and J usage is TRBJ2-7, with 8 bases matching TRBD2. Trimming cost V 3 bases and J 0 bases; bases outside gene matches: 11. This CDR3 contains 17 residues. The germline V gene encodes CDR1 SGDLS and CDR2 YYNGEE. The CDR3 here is CASSEGGVSGGSYEQYF. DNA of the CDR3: TGTGCCAGCAGCGAGGGGGGGGTGAGCGGGGGCTCCTACGAGCAGTACTTC.

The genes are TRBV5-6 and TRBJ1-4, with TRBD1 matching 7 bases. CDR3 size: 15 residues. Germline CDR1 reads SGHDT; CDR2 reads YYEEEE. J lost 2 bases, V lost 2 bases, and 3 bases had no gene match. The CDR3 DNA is TGTGCCAGCAGCTTTACAGGGGAGACTAATGAAAAACTGTTTTTT. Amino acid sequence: CASSFTGETNEKLFF.

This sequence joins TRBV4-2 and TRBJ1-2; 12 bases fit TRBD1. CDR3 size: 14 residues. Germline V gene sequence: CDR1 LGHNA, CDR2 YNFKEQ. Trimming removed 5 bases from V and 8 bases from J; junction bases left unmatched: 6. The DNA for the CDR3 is TGTGCCAGCAGCAGGGGGACAGGGGGCGACGGCTACACCTTC. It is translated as CASSRGTGGDGYTF.

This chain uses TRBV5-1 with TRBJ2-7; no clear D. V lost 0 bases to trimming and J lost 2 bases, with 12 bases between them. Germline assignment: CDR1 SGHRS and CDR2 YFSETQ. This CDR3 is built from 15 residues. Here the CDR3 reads CASSLDNTNTYEQYF. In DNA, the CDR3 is TGCGCCAGCAGCTTGGACAACACCAACACCTACGAGCAGTACTTC.

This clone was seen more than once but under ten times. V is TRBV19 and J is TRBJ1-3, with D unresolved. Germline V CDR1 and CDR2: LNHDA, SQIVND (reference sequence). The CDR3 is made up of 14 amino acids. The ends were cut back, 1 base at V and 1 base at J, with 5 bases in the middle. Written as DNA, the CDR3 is TGTGCCAGTAGTATAGGAGGATCTGGAAACACCATATATTTT. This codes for CASSIGGSGNTIYF.

CDR3 DNA: TGTGCCAGCAGCGTTGACAGGGGAGAGACCCAGTACTTC. Its translation is CASSVDRGETQYF. This sequence joins TRBV6-4 and TRBJ2-5, with 8 positions matching TRBD1. The J segment lost 4 bases and the V segment lost 6 bases, leaving 4 bases of the junction unmatched. In germline, CDR1 is MRHNA, CDR2 SNTAGT. This CDR3 region has 13 residues.

The CDR3 DNA sequence: TGTGCCAGCAGTGCCCTGGACAGGGGGCGAAGCAATCAGCCCCAGCATTTT. Translated: CASSALDRGRSNQPQHF. The chain employs TRBV27 and TRBJ1-5; TRBD1 agrees at 11 bases. The CDR3 runs 17 residues. Trimming took 5 bases from V and 1 from J; bases not matched to a gene: 7. CDR1 is MNHEY, CDR2 SMNVEV, per germline (reference sequence).

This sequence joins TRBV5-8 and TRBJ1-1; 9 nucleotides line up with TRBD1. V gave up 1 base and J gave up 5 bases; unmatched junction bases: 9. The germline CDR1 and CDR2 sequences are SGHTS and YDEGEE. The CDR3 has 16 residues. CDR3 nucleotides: TGTGCCAGCAGCTTGCGGGGACAGGGTCGGGGGACTGAAGCTTTCTTT. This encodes CASSLRGQGRGTEAFF.

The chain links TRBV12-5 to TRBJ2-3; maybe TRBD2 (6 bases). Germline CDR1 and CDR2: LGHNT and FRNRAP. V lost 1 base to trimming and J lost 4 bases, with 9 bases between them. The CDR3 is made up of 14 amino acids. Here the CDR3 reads CASGLGLAPDTQYF. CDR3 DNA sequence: TGTGCTAGTGGTTTGGGGCTAGCGCCAGATACGCAGTATTTT.

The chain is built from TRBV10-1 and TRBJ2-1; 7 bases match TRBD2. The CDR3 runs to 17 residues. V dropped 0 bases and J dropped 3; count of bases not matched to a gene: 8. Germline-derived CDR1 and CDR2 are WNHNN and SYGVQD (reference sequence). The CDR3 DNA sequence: TGCGCCAGCAGTGAGTCGCAAGCTAGCGGCTTCTACAATGAGCAGTTCTTC. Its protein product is CASSESQASGFYNEQFF.

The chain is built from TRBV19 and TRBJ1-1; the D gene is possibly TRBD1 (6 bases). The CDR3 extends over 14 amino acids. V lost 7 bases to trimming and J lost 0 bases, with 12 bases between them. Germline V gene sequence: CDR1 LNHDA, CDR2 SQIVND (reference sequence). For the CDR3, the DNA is TGTGCCAGTAATAAGGACAGACTGAACACTGAAGCTTTCTTT. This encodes CASNKDRLNTEAFF.

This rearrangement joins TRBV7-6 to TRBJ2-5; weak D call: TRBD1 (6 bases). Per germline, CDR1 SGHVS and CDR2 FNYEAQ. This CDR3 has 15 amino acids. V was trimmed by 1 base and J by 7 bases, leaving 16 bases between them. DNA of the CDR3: TGTGCCAGCAGCTTAGAATGGTTGGGGGCTGGGACCCAGTACTTC. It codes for CASSLEWLGAGTQYF. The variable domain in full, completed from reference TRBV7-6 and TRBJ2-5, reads GAGVSQSPRYKVTKRGQDVALRCDPISGHVSLYWYRQALGQGPEFLTYFNYEAQQDKSGLPNDRFSAERPEGSISTLTIQRTEQRDSAMYRCASSLEWLGAGTQYFGPGTRLLVL.

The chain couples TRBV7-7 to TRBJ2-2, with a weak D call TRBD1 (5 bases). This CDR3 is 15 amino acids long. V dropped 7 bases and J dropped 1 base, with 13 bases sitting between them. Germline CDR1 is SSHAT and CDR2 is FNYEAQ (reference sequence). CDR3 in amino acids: CASTAGRENTGELFF. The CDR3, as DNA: TGTGCCAGCACCGCAGGCAGGGAGAACACCGGGGAGCTGTTTTTT.